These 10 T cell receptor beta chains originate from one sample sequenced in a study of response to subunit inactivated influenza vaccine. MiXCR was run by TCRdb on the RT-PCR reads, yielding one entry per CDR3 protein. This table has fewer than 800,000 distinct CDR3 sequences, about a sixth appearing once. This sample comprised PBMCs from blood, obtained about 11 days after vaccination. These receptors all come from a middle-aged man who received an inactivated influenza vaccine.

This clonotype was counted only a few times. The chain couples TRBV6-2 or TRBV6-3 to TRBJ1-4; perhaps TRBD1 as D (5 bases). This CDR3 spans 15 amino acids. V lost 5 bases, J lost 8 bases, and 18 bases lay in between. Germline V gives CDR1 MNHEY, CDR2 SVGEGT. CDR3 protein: CASSALLPGQEKLFF. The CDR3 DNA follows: TGTGCCAGCAGTGCCCTCCTCCCAGGGCAGGAAAAACTGTTTTTT.

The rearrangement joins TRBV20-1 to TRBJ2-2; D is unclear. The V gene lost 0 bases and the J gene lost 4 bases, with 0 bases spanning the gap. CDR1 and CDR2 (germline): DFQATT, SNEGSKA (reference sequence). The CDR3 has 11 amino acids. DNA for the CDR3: TGCAGTGCTAGAGACACCGGGGAGCTGTTTTTT. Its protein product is CSARDTGELFF.

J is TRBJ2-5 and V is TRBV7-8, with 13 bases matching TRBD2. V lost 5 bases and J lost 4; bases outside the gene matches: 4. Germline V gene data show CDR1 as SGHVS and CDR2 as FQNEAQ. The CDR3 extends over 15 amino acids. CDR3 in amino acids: CASSLGTSGAETQYF. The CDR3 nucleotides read TGTGCCAGCAGCCTCGGGACTAGCGGGGCAGAGACCCAGTACTTC.

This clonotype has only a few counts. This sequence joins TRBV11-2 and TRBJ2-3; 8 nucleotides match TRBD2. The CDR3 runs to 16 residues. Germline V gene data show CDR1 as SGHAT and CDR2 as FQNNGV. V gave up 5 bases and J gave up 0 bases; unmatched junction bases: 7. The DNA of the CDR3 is TGTGCCAGCAGCCCGGTTAGCGGGGCTAGCACAGATACGCAGTATTTT. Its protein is CASSPVSGASTDTQYF. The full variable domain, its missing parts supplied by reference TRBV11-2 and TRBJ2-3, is EAGVAQSPRYKIIEKRQSVAFWCNPISGHATLYWYQQILGQGPKLLIQFQNNGVVDDSQLPKDRFSAERLKGVDSTLKIQPAKLEDSAVYLCASSPVSGASTDTQYFGPGTRLTVL.

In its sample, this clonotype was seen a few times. CDR3 in amino acids: CASSDPGRHRPEAFF. CDR3 DNA: TGTGCCAGCAGTGACCCGGGACGGCACAGGCCTGAAGCTTTCTTT. The rearrangement uses TRBV28 and TRBJ1-1, with D tentatively TRBD1 (5 bases). The V gene's germline CDR1 is MDHEN and CDR2 SYDVKM. The ends were cut back, 5 bases at V and 6 bases at J, with 19 bases in the middle. The CDR3 runs 15 residues.

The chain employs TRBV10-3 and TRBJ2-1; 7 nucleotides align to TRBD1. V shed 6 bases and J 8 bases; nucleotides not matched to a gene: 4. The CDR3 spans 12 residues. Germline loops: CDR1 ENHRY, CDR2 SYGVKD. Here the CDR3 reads CAISEGAYEQFF. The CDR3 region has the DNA TGTGCCATCAGCGAGGGGGCCTATGAGCAGTTCTTC.

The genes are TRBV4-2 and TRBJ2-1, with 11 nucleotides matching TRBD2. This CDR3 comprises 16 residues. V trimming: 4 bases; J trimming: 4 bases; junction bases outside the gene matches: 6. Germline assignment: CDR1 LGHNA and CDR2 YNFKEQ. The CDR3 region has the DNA TGTGCCAGCAGCCCAGCGACTAGCGGGAAATACAATGAGCAGTTCTTC. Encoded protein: CASSPATSGKYNEQFF.

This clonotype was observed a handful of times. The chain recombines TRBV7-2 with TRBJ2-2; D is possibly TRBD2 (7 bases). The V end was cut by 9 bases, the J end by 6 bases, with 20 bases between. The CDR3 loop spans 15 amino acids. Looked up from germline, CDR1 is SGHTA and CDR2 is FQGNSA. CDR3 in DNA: TGTGCCAGGGAGCGGGGAGGCGGGGGCCCCGGGGAGCTGTTTTTT. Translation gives CARERGGGGPGELFF.

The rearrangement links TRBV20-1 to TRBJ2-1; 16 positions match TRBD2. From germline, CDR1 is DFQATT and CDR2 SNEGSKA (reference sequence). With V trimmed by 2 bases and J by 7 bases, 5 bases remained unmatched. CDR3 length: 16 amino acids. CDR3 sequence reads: CSARSGTSGRGNEQFF. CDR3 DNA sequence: TGCAGTGCTAGATCCGGGACTAGCGGGAGGGGGAATGAGCAGTTCTTC.

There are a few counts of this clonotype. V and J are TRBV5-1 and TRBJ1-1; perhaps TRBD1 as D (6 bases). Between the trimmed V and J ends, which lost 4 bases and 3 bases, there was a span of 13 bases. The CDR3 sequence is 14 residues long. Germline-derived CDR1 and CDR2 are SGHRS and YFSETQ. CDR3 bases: TGCGCCAGCAGCCCGGCGGACAGTTACACTGAAGCTTTCTTT. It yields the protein CASSPADSYTEAFF.